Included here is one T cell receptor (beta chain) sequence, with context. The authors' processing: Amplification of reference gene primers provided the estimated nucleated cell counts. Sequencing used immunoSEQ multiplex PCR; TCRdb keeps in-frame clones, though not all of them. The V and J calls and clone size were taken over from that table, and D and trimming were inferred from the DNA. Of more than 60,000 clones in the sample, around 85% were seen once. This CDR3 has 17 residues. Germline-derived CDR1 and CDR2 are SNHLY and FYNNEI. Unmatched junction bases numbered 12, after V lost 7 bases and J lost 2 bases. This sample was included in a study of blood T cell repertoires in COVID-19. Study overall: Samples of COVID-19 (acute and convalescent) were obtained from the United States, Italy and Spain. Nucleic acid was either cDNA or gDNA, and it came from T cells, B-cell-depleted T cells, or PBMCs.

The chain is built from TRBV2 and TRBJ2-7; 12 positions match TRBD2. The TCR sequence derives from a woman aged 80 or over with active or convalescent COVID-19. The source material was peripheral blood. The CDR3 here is CASTTRGLAGGPYEQYF. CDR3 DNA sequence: TGTGCCAGCACTACAAGGGGGCTAGCGGGAGGGCCCTACGAGCAGTACTTC.